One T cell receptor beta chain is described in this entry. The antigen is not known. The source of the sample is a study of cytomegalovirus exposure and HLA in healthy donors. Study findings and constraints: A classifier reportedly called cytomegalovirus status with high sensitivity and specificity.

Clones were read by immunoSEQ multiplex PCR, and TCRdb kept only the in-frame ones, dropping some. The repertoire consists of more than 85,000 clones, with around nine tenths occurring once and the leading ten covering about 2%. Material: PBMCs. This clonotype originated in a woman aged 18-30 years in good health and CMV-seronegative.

CDR3 nucleotide sequence: TGTGCCAGCAGTTTTGTTAGAGGAGCTTTCTTT. Translating gives CASSFVRGAFF. The V and J genes are TRBV28 and TRBJ1-1; D call uncertain. The V gene lost 3 bases and the J gene lost 10 bases, with 9 bases spanning the gap. The germline V gene has CDR1 MDHEN and CDR2 SYDVKM. There are 11 residues in the CDR3.